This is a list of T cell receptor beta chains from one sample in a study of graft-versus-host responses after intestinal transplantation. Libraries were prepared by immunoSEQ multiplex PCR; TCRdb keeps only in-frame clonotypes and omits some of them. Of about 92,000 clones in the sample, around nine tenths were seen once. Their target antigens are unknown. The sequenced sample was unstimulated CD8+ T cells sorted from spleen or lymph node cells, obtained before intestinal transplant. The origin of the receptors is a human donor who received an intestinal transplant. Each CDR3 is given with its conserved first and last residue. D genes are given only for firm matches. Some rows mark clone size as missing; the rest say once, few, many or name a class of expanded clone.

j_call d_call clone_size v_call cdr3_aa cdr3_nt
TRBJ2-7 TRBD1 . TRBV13 CASSPITDRGREQYF TGTGCCAGCAGTCCTATTACGGACAGGGGGCGCGAGCAGTACTTC
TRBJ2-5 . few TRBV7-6 CASSSKFERLGETQYF TGTGCCAGCAGCTCTAAGTTCGAGAGGTTAGGGGAGACCCAGTACTTC
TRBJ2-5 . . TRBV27 CASSSDQETQYF TGTGCCAGCAGTTCAGACCAAGAGACCCAGTACTTC
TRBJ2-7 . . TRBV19 CASSSSRSYEQYF TGTGCCAGTAGTTCCTCCAGGTCCTACGAGCAGTACTTC
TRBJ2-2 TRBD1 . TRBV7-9 CASSHSGQAGELFF TGTGCCAGCAGCCACTCCGGACAGGCCGGGGAGCTGTTTTTT
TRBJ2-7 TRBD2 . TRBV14 CASRHSGNSYEQYF TGTGCCAGCAGACATAGCGGGAACTCCTACGAGCAGTACTTC
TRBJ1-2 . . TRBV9 CASSAPGFPNYGYTF TGTGCCAGCAGCGCACCCGGGTTTCCAAACTATGGCTACACCTTC
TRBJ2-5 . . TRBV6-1 CASSESFWQETQYF TGTGCCAGCAGTGAGTCTTTTTGGCAAGAGACCCAGTACTTC
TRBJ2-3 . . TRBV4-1 CASSQGGGADTQYF TGCGCCAGCAGCCAGGGAGGGGGCGCAGATACGCAGTATTTT
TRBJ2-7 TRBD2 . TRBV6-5 CASSEPGLAGEQYF TGTGCCAGCAGTGAACCGGGACTAGCGGGAGAGCAGTACTTC
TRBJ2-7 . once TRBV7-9 CASSSVGGRTYEQYF TGTGCCAGCAGCTCCGTAGGGGGTAGGACCTACGAGCAGTACTTC
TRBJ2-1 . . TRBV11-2 CASSLAVLGEQFF TGTGCCAGCAGCTTAGCAGTCTTGGGTGAGCAGTTCTTC
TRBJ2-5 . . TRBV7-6 CASSPDSGEVRGETQYF TGTGCCAGCAGCCCCGATTCCGGGGAAGTGCGGGGAGAGACCCAGTACTTC
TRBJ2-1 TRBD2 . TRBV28 CASRAGASYNEQFF TGTGCCAGCCGGGCGGGAGCATCCTACAATGAGCAGTTCTTC
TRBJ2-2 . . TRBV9 CASSPPNTGELFF TGTGCCAGCAGCCCCCCTAACACCGGGGAGCTGTTTTTT
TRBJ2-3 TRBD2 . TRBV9 CASSETSGPTDSTDTQYF TGTGCCAGCAGCGAGACTAGCGGGCCTACCGATAGCACAGATACGCAGTATTTT
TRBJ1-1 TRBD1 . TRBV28 CASSLSGTGGSGTEAFF TGTGCCAGCAGTTTATCTGGGACAGGGGGTTCGGGTACTGAAGCTTTCTTT
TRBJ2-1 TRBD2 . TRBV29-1 CSVEGGPWSYNEQFF TGCAGCGTTGAGGGAGGGCCCTGGTCCTACAATGAGCAGTTCTTC
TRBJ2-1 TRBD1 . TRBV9 CASSVEGAAYNEQFF TGTGCCAGCAGCGTAGAGGGGGCAGCTTACAATGAGCAGTTCTTC
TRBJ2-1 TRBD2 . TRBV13 CASSSGLAGYNEQFF TGTGCCAGCAGCTCGGGACTAGCGGGTTACAATGAGCAGTTCTTC